These 18 T cell receptor beta chains were sequenced from one sample in a study of CD8+ T cells in alopecia areata. RNA extraction was followed by reverse transcription into cDNA, which acted as the sequencing template. Produced via immunoSEQ multiplex PCR; TCRdb's table is partial and in-frame only. The sample shows 190,000 or so clones, around 60% of them seen only once. Documented treatment: oral pan-JAK inhibitor, 5-10 mg twice daily. Sequenced here: CD8+ T cells sorted from blood, sampled at week 24, from a patient treated with tofacitinib. Receptors originate from a human donor with alopecia areata.

This chain connects TRBV30 to TRBJ2-5, with 9 positions matching TRBD1. Trimming at V came to 4 bases and at J to 5 bases, leaving 11 bases not matched to a gene. Germline V gene sequence: CDR1 GTSNPN, CDR2 SVGIG (reference sequence). The CDR3 runs 15 residues. The CDR3 region has the DNA TGTGCCTGGACCTTTACGGGACAGGGTGGGGAGACCCAGTACTTC. This sequence encodes CAWTFTGQGGETQYF.

J is TRBJ1-1 and V is TRBV4-1; the match to TRBD1 covers 8 bases. The CDR3 contains 13 residues. Germline values: CDR1 MGHRA, CDR2 YSYEKL. J was trimmed by 1 base and V by 6 bases; bases with no gene match: 1. CDR3 sequence reads: CASRDRANTEAFF. The CDR3 DNA reads TGCGCCAGCAGGGACAGGGCGAACACTGAAGCTTTCTTT.

This clone appeared a few times. The chain carries TRBV12-5 and TRBJ1-6; D may be TRBD1 (6 bases). Trimming pared 7 bases from V and 10 bases from J, leaving 17 bases between. Germline V lookup: CDR1 LGHNT, CDR2 FRNRAP. The CDR3 is made up of 14 amino acids. CDR3 amino acids: CASARGGVKSPLHF. The DNA of the CDR3 is TGTGCTAGTGCCAGGGGAGGGGTAAAGTCACCCCTCCACTTT.

This sequence joins TRBV4-1 and TRBJ1-1, with D unclear. V gave up 2 bases and J gave up 0 bases, with 10 bases separating them. CDR3 length: 15 residues. Germline assignment: CDR1 MGHRA and CDR2 YSYEKL. CDR3 DNA: TGCGCCAGCAGCCAACGTCCTTCCTTGAACACTGAAGCTTTCTTT. Its protein is CASSQRPSLNTEAFF.

The V gene is TRBV5-6, the J gene TRBJ2-5; TRBD1 matches at 9 bases. Trimming at V came to 4 bases and at J to 5 bases, leaving 6 bases not matched to a gene. The CDR3 loop spans 14 amino acids. Germline values: CDR1 SGHDT, CDR2 YYEEEE. CDR3 region: CASSQQGARETQYF. CDR3 nucleotides: TGTGCCAGCAGCCAACAGGGGGCGCGGGAGACCCAGTACTTC. The variable domain in full, with the rest retrieved from reference TRBV5-6 and TRBJ2-5, is DAGVTQSPTHLIKTRGQQVTLRCSPKSGHDTVSWYQQALGQGPQFIFQYYEEEERQRGNFPDRFSGHQFPNYSSELNVNALLLGDSALYLCASSQQGARETQYFGPGTRLLVL.

Written as DNA, the CDR3 is TGTGCCAGCAGTGAAACTAGCGGGGGGGCCACCGGGGAGCTGTTTTTT. This encodes CASSETSGGATGELFF. The chain is built from TRBV2 and TRBJ2-2; 13 nucleotides agree with TRBD2. The ends lost 2 bases at V and 4 bases at J; junction bases unmatched: 1. Germline-derived CDR1 and CDR2 are SNHLY and FYNNEI. The CDR3 contains 16 residues.

The genes are TRBV28 and TRBJ2-5; D not certain. Germline V CDR1 and CDR2: MDHEN, SYDVKM. The CDR3 sequence is 13 residues long. The germline V and J ends were trimmed by 5 bases and 4 bases, with 11 bases remaining between them. CDR3 in DNA: TGTGCCAGCAGTAAAGGGAATGTAGAGACCCAGTACTTC. It specifies CASSKGNVETQYF.

The chain employs TRBV4-1 and TRBJ1-1; D gene uncertain. V lost 0 bases and J lost 3, with 17 bases in between. The germline gives CDR1 MGHRA, CDR2 YSYEKL. The CDR3 extends over 17 amino acids. CDR3 sequence (DNA): TGCGCCAGCAGCCAAGATGAAGGGCGCCCTGGGGACACTGAAGCTTTCTTT. Protein: CASSQDEGRPGDTEAFF.

V usage is TRBV13 and J usage is TRBJ1-1, with a weak D call TRBD1 (5 bases). V was trimmed by 6 bases and J by 0 bases, leaving 17 bases between them. Germline V gene sequence: CDR1 PRHDT, CDR2 FYEKMQ (reference sequence). The CDR3 is 16 amino acids. The CDR3 bases are TGTGCCAGCAGAAGACAGAGGGCGGTTATGAACACTGAAGCTTTCTTT. Translated: CASRRQRAVMNTEAFF.

The V gene is TRBV5-6, the J gene TRBJ1-5; no firm D call. Trimming removed 0 bases from V and 7 bases from J, with 11 bases in between. This CDR3 comprises 14 residues. Germline CDR1 reads SGHDT; CDR2 reads YYEEEE. Written as DNA, the CDR3 is TGTGCCAGCAGCTTGGGCAGAACCTACCAGCCCCAGCATTTT. Protein sequence: CASSLGRTYQPQHF.

The rearrangement uses TRBV13 and TRBJ1-2, with 11 nucleotides matching TRBD1. V gave up 5 bases and J gave up 5 bases; unmatched junction bases: 10. The CDR3 sequence is 16 residues long. The germline V gene encodes CDR1 PRHDT and CDR2 FYEKMQ (reference sequence). The CDR3 here is CASSHGQGALGYGYTF. CDR3 in DNA: TGTGCCAGCAGCCACGGACAGGGGGCGCTTGGTTATGGCTACACCTTC.

This chain links TRBV6-1 with TRBJ2-7, with D possibly being TRBD1 (5 bases). Germline V CDR1 and CDR2: MNHNS, SASEGT. The CDR3 consists of 15 residues. V dropped 2 bases and J dropped 5 bases, with 16 bases sitting between them. The CDR3 coding sequence is TGTGCCAGCAGTGAAAGGGGCATAGGGGTCGACGAGCAGTACTTC. It translates to CASSERGIGVDEQYF.

The table lists this clone with a few counts. The V gene is TRBV4-1, the J gene TRBJ2-5; a weak D match, TRBD1 (5 bases). The CDR3 consists of 13 residues. V lost 6 bases and J 5 bases, leaving 13 bases between the germline ends. Germline CDR1 is MGHRA and CDR2 is YSYEKL. Here the CDR3 DNA reads TGCGCCAGCAGAAAGGTGGGGCGGGAGACCCAGTACTTC. It codes for CASRKVGRETQYF.

This clone appeared a few times. The V gene is TRBV29-1, the J gene TRBJ1-2; D is undetermined. Trimming removed 8 bases from V and 0 bases from J, with 22 bases in between. Germline values: CDR1 SQVTM, CDR2 ANQGSEA. The CDR3 spans 16 residues. CDR3 in DNA: TGCAGCTCGACTCCACCGCAGGATCAGCCTAACTATGGCTACACCTTC. It specifies CSSTPPQDQPNYGYTF.

The genes are TRBV11-2 and TRBJ2-3; 8 bases line up with TRBD2. The CDR3 covers 15 residues. V lost 3 bases, J lost 4 bases, and 6 bases stayed unmatched. The V gene's germline CDR1 is SGHAT and CDR2 FQNNGV. The CDR3 reads CASSFGRGGADTQYF. The CDR3 DNA follows: TGTGCCAGCAGCTTCGGCCGGGGGGGCGCAGATACGCAGTATTTT.

This clone was counted a single time. The genes are TRBV12-5 and TRBJ2-6; D could derive from TRBD1 or TRBD2 (5 bases each). This CDR3 is built from 20 residues. Germline V lookup: CDR1 LGHNT, CDR2 FRNRAP. V was cut by 0 bases and J by 0 bases, with 18 bases left in between. CDR3 in amino acids: CASGLVPSGAAYSGANVLTF. The CDR3 region has the DNA TGTGCTAGTGGTTTGGTACCGTCCGGGGCCGCGTACTCTGGGGCCAACGTCCTGACTTTC.

The genes are TRBV7-2 and TRBJ1-4; a weak D match, TRBD1 (5 bases). The CDR3 has 11 amino acids. V was pared by 5 bases and J by 15 bases, with 13 bases between. Germline CDR1 SGHTA, CDR2 FQGNSA. The CDR3 protein is CASSPRGEVFF. CDR3 in DNA: TGTGCCAGCAGCCCCCGGGGCGAGGTGTTTTTT. Combining the CDR3 with reference TRBV7-2 and TRBJ1-4 gives the whole variable domain GAGVSQSPSNKVTEKGKDVELRCDPISGHTALYWYRQSLGQGLEFLIYFQGNSAPDKSGLPSDRFSAERTGGSVSTLTIQRTQQEDSAVYLCASSPRGEVFFGSGTQLSVL.

The chain uses TRBV27 and TRBJ2-1; 8 bases are shared with TRBD2. The CDR3 consists of 14 residues. J gave up 6 bases and V 5 bases, and 6 bases lay outside the gene matches. Germline loops: CDR1 MNHEY, CDR2 SMNVEV (reference sequence). CDR3 DNA: TGTGCCAGCAGTATTATAGCGGGGCTCAATGAGCAGTTCTTC. This sequence encodes CASSIIAGLNEQFF.